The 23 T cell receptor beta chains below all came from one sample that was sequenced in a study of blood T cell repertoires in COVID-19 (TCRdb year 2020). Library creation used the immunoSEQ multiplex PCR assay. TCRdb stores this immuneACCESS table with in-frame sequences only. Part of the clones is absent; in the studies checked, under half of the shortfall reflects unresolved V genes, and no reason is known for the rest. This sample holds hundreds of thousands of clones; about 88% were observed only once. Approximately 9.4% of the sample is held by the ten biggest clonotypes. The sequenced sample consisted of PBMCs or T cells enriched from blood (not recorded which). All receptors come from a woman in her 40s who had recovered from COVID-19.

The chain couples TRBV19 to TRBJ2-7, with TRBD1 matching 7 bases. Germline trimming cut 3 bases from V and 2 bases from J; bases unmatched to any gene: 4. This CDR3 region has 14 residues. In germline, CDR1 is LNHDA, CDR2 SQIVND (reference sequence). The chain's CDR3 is CASSIGQEAYEQYF. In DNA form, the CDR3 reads TGTGCCAGTAGTATCGGACAGGAAGCCTACGAGCAGTACTTC.

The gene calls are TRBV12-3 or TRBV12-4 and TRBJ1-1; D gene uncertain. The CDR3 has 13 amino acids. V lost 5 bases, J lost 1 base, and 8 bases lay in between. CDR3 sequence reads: CASSIGKNTEAFF. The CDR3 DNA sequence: TGTGCCAGCAGTATCGGGAAGAACACTGAAGCTTTCTTT.

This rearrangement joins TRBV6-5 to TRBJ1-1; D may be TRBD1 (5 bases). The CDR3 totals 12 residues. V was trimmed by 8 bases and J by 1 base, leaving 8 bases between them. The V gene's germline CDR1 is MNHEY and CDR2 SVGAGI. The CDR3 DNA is TGTGCCAGCGTCAGGGAGAACACTGAAGCTTTCTTT. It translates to CASVRENTEAFF.

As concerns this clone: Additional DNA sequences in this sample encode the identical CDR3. The DNA of the CDR3 is TGTGCCAGCAGCCTAGGGGGTGGCTACACCTTC. Translating it yields CASSLGGGYTF. The chain links TRBV12-3 or TRBV12-4 to TRBJ1-2; D is possibly TRBD1 (6 bases). The ends were cut back, 6 bases at V and 7 bases at J, with 9 bases in the middle. There are 11 residues in the CDR3.

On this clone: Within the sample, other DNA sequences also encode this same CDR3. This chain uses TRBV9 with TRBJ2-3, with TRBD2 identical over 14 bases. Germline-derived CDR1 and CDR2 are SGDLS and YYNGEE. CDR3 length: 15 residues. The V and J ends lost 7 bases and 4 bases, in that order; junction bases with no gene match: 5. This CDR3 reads CASSPTSGGADTQYF. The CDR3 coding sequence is TGTGCCAGCTCCCCGACTAGCGGGGGGGCAGATACGCAGTATTTT.

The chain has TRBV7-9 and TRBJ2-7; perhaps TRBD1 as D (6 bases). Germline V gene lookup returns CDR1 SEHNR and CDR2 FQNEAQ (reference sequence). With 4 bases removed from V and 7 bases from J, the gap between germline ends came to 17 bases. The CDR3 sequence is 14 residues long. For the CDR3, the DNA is TGTGCCAGCAGCTACTCCTCAGGGGATAGGGAGCAGTACTTC. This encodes CASSYSSGDREQYF. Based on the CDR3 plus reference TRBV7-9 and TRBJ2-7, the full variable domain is DTGVSQNPRHKITKRGQNVTFRCDPISEHNRLYWYRQTLGQGPEFLTYFQNEAQLEKSRLLSDRFSAERPKGSFSTLEIQRTEQGDSAMYLCASSYSSGDREQYFGPGTRLTVT.

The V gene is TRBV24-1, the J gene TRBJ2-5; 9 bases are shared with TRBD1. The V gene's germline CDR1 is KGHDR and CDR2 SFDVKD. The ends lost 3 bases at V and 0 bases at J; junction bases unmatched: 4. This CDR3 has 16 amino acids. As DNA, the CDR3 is TGTGCCACCAGTGATAAAGGACAGGGGAACCAAGAGACCCAGTACTTC. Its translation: CATSDKGQGNQETQYF.

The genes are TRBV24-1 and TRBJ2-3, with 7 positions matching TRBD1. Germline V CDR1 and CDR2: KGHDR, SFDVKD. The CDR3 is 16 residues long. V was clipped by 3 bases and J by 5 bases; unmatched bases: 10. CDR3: CATSDPTGTSIDTQYF. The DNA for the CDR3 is TGTGCCACCAGTGATCCGACAGGGACATCGATAGATACGCAGTATTTT.

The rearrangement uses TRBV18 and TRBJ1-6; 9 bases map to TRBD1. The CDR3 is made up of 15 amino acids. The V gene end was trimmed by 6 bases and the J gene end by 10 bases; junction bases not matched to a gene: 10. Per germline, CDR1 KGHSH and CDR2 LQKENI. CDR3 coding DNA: TGTGCCAGCTCTCGGGACAGGGAGGGGAAATCACCCCTCCACTTT. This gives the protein CASSRDREGKSPLHF.

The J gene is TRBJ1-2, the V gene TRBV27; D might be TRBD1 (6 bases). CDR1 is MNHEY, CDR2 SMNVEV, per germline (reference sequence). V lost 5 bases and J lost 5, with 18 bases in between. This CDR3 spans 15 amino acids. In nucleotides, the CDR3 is TGTGCCAGCAGTCCCACTTGGACAGTTGCTTATGGCTACACCTTC. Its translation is CASSPTWTVAYGYTF.

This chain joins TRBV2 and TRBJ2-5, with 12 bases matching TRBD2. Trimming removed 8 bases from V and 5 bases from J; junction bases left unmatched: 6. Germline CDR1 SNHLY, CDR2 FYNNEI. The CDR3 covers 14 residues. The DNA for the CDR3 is TGTGCCAGCCGACTAGCGGGGGCTGGGGAGACCCAGTACTTC. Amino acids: CASRLAGAGETQYF.

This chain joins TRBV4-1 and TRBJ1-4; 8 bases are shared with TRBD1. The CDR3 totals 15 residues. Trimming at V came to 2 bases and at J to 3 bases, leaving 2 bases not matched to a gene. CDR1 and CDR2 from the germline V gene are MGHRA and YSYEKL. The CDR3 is CASSQTGGSNEKLFF. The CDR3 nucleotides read TGCGCCAGCAGCCAAACAGGGGGGTCTAATGAAAAACTGTTTTTT.

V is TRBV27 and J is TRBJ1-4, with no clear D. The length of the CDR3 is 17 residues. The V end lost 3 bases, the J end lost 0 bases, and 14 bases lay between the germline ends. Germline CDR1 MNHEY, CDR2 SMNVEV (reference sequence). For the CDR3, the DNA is TGTGCCAGCAGTTTCCGACCCACTGGAGCAACTAATGAAAAACTGTTTTTT. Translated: CASSFRPTGATNEKLFF.

This CDR3 is CASSLGQGDTGELFF. In DNA, the CDR3 is TGTGCCAGCAGCCTGGGACAGGGAGACACCGGGGAGCTGTTTTTT. This chain links TRBV11-3 with TRBJ2-2, with TRBD1 identical over 9 bases. Germline-derived CDR1 and CDR2 are SGHNT and YENEEA. The junction had 4 bases not matched to a gene; V was cut back by 5 bases and J by 3 bases. This CDR3 is 15 amino acids long.

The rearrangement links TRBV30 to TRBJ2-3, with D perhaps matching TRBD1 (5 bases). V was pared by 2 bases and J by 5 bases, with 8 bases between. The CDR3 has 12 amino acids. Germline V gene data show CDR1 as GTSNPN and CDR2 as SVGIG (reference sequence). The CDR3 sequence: CAWSQGGDTQYF. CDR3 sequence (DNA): TGTGCCTGGAGTCAGGGCGGAGATACGCAGTATTTT. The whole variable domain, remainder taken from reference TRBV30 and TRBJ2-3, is SQTIHQWPATLVQPVGSPLSLECTVEGTSNPNLYWYRQAAGRGLQLLFYSVGIGQISSEVPQNLSASRPQDRQFILSSKKLLLSDSGFYLCAWSQGGDTQYFGPGTRLTVL.

The DNA for the CDR3 is TGTGCCAGCAGTTTCGACTTCGGGAGTAACTATGGCTACACCTTC. It yields the protein CASSFDFGSNYGYTF. This chain joins TRBV6-2 or TRBV6-3 and TRBJ1-2; D call uncertain. The CDR3 is made up of 15 amino acids. The germline V gene has CDR1 MNHEY and CDR2 SVGEGT. Trimming removed 4 bases from V and 1 base from J, with 13 bases in between.

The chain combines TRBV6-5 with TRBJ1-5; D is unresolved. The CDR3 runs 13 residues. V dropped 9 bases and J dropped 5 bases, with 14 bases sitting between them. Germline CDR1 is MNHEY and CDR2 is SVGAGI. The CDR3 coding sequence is TGTGCCAGTACCCCCCGGAGCCATCAGCCCCAGCATTTT. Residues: CASTPRSHQPQHF.

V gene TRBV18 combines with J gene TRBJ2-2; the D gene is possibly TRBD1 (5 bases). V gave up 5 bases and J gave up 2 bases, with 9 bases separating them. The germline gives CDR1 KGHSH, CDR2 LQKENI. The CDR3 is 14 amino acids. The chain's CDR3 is CASSAGFNTGELFF. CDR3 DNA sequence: TGTGCCAGCTCAGCAGGGTTCAACACCGGGGAGCTGTTTTTT. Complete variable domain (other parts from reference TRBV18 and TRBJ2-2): NAGVMQNPRHLVRRRGQEARLRCSPMKGHSHVYWYRQLPEEGLKFMVYLQKENIIDESGMPKERFSAEFPKEGPSILRIQQVVRGDSAAYFCASSAGFNTGELFFGEGSRLTVL.

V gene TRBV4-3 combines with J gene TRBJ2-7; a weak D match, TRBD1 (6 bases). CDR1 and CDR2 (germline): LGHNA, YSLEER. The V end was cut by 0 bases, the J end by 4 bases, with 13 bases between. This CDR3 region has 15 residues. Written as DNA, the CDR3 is TGCGCCAGCAGCCAAGATGCGAAGGGGGAATACGAGCAGTACTTC. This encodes CASSQDAKGEYEQYF.

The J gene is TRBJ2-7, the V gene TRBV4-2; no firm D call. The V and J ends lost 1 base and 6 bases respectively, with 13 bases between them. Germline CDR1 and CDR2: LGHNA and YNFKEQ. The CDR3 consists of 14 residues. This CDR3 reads CASSQVPGAVEQYF. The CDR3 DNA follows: TGTGCCAGCAGCCAAGTTCCGGGTGCGGTCGAGCAGTACTTC.

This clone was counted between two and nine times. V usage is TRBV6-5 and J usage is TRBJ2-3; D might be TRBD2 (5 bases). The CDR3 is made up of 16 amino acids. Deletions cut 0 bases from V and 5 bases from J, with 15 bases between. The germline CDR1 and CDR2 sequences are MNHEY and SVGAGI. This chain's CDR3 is CASSYSSRAIRDTQYF. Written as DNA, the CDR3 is TGTGCCAGCAGTTACTCGTCGCGGGCAATTAGAGATACGCAGTATTTT.

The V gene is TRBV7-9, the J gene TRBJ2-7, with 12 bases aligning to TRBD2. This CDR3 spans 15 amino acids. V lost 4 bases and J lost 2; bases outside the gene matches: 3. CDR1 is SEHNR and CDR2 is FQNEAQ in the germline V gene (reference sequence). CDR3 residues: CASSYWTSGTYEQYF. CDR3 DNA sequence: TGTGCCAGCAGCTACTGGACTAGCGGGACCTACGAGCAGTACTTC.

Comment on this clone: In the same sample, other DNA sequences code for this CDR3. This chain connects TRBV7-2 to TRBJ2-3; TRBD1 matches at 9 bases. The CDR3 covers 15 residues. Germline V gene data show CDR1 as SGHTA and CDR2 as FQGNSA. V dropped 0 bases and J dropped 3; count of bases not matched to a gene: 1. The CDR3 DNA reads TGTGCCAGCAGCTTAGCGGGACAGGGAACAGATACGCAGTATTTT. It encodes CASSLAGQGTDTQYF.